Listed here is a single T cell receptor (beta chain). Its antigen is currently unknown. This entry comes from a study of T cells in Graves' hyperthyroidism and ophthalmopathy. Study-level results: In simple terms, a model built on 13 V-J features told ophthalmopathy apart from stable hyperthyroidism.

Amplification yielded TCR beta CDR3 regions, with RNA transcripts as the source. First-round RT-PCR with HTBI primers amplified the TCR CDR3 region. One entry per CDR3 protein results from TCRdb running MiXCR on the multiplex PCR reads. The sample holds fewer than 650,000 distinct CDR3 sequences, more than 13% seen once. Uncontrolled infection, other autoimmune disease, pregnancy and lactation each barred patients from inclusion. Per germline, CDR1 LGHDT and CDR2 YNNKEL (reference sequence). There are 15 residues in the CDR3. The V end lost 0 bases, the J end lost 6 bases, and 12 bases lay between the germline ends.

The receptor was isolated from a woman aged 18 to 35 with Graves' ophthalmopathy. Source material: blood. V and J are TRBV3-1 and TRBJ2-1; D might be TRBD2 (6 bases). The DNA of the CDR3 is TGTGCCAGCAGCCAAGATGGAGTAGCGGCCAATGAGCAGTTCTTC. Residues: CASSQDGVAANEQFF.